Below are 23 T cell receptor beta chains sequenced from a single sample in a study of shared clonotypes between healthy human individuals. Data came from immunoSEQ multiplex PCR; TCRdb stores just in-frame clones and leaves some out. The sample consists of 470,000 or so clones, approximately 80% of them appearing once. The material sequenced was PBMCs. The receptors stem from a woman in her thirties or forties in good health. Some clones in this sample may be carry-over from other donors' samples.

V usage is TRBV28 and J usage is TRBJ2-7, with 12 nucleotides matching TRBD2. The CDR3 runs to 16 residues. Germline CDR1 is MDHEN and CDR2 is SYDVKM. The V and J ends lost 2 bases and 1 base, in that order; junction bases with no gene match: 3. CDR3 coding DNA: TGTGCCAGCAGTTTAATGACTAGCGGGAGTTCCTACGAGCAGTACTTC. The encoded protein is CASSLMTSGSSYEQYF.

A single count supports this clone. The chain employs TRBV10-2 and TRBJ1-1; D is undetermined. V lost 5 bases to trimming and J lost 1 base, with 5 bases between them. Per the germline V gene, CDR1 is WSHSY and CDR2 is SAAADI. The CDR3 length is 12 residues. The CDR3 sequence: CASSPGNTEAFF. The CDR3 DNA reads TGCGCCAGCAGTCCAGGGAACACTGAAGCTTTCTTT.

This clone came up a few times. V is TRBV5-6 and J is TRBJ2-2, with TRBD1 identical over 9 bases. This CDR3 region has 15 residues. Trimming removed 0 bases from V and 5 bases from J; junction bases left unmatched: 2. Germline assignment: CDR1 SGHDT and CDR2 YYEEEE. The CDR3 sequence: CASSLGDRATGELFF. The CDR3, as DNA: TGTGCCAGCAGCTTGGGGGACAGGGCAACCGGGGAGCTGTTTTTT.

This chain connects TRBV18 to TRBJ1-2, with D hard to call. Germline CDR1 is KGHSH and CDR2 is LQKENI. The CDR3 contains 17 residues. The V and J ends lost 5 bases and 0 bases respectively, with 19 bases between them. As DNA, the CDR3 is TGTGCCAGCTCAATTTCAGACTCACCTGGCCCTAACTATGGCTACACCTTC. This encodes CASSISDSPGPNYGYTF.

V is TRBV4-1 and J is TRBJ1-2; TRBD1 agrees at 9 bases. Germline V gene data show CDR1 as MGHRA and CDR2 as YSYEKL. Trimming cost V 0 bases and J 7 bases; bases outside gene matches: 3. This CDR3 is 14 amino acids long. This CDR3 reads CASSQDRTGAGYTF. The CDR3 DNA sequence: TGCGCCAGCAGCCAAGATAGGACAGGGGCTGGCTACACCTTC.

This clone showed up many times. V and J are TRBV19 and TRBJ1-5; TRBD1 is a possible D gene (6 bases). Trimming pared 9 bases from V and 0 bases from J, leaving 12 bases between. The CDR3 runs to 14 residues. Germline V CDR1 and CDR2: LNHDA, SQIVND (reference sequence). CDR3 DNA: TGTGCCAGGGGTCAGGGGTTTAGCAATCAGCCCCAGCATTTT. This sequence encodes CARGQGFSNQPQHF.

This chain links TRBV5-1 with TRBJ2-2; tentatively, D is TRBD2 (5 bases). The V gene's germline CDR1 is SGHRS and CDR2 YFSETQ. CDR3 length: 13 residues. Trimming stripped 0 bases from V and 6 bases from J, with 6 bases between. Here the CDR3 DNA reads TGCGCCAGCAGCTTGGTGGAGGCCGGGGAGCTGTTTTTT. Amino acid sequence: CASSLVEAGELFF.

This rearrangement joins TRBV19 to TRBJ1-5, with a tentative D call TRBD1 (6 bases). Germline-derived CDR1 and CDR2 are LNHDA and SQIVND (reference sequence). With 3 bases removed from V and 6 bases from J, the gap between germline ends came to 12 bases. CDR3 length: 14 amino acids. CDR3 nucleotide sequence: TGTGCCAGTAGTATTGTGGGGGGGCGTCAGCCCCAGCATTTT. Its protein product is CASSIVGGRQPQHF.

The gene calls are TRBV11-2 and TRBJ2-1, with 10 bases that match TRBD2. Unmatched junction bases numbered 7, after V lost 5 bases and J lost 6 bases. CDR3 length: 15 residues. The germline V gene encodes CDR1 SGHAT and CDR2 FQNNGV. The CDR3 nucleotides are TGTGCCAGCAGCACAGGGACTAGCGCCATCAATGAGCAGTTCTTC. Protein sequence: CASSTGTSAINEQFF.

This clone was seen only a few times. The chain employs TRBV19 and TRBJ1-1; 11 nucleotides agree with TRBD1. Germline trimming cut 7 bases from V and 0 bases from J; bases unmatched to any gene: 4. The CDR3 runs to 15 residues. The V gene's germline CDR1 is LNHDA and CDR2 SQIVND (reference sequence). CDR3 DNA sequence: TGTGCCAGTACGGACAGGGGGCGCCTGAACACTGAAGCTTTCTTT. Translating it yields CASTDRGRLNTEAFF.

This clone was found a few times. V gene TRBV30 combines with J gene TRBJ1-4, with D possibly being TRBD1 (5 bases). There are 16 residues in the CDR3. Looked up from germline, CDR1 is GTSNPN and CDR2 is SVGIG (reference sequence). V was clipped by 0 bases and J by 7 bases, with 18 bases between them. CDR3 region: CAWSVGSVGRGEKLFF. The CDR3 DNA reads TGTGCCTGGAGTGTTGGAAGTGTGGGGCGAGGTGAAAAACTGTTTTTT.

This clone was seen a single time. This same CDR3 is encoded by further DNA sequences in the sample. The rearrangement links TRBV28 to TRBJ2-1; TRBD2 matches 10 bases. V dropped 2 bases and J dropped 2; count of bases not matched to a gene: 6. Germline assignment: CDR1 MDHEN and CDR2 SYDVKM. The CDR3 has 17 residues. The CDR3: CASSLPRTSGTYNEQFF. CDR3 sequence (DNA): TGTGCCAGCAGTTTACCCCGGACTAGCGGAACCTACAATGAGCAGTTCTTC. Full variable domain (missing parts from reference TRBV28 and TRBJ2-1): DVKVTQSSRYLVKRTGEKVFLECVQDMDHENMFWYRQDPGLGLRLIYFSYDVKMKEKGDIPEGYSVSREKKERFSLILESASTNQTSMYLCASSLPRTSGTYNEQFFGPGTRLTVL.

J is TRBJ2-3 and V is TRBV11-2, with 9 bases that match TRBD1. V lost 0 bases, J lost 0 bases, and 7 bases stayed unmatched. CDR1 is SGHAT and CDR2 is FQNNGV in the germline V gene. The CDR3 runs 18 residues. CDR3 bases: TGTGCCAGCAGCTTAGATTCGGGGACAGGGATTAGCACAGATACGCAGTATTTT. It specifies CASSLDSGTGISTDTQYF.

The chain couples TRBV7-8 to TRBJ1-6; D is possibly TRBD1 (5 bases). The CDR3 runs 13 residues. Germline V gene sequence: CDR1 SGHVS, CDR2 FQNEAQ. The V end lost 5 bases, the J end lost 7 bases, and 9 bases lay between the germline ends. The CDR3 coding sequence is TGTGCCAGCAGCAGCAGGGAAAATTCACCCCTCCACTTT. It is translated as CASSSRENSPLHF.

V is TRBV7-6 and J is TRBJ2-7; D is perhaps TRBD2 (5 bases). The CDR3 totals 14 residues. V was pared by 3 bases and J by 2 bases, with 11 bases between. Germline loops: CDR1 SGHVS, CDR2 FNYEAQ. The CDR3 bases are TGTGCCAGCAGCTTGGCTCCGGGAACCTACGAGCAGTACTTC. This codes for CASSLAPGTYEQYF.

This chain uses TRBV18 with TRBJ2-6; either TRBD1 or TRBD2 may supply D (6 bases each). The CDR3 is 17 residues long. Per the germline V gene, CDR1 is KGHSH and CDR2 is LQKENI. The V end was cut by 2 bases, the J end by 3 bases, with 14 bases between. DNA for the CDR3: TGTGCCAGCTCACCAATCACGGGGGCTAGTGGGGCCAACGTCCTGACTTTC. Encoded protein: CASSPITGASGANVLTF. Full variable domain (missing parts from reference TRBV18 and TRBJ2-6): NAGVMQNPRHLVRRRGQEARLRCSPMKGHSHVYWYRQLPEEGLKFMVYLQKENIIDESGMPKERFSAEFPKEGPSILRIQQVVRGDSAAYFCASSPITGASGANVLTFGAGSRLTVL.

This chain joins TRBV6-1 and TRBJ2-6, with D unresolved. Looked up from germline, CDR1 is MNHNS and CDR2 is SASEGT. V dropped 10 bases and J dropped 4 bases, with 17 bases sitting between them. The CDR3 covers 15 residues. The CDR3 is CATGSDSAGANVLTF. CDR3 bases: TGTGCCACCGGATCCGACTCGGCAGGGGCCAACGTCCTGACTTTC.

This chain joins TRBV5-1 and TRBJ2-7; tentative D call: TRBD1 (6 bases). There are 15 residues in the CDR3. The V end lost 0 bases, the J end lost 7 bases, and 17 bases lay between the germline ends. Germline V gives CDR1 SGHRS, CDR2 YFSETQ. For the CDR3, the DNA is TGCGCCAGCAGCTTGGGAGACAGGCACCCAGGTGAGCAGTACTTC. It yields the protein CASSLGDRHPGEQYF.

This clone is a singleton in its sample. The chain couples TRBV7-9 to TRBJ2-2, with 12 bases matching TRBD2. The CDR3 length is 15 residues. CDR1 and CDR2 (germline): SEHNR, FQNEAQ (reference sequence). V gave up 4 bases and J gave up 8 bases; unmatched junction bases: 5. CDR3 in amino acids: CASSSRLAGAGELFF. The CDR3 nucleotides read TGTGCCAGCAGCTCACGACTAGCGGGAGCTGGGGAGCTGTTTTTT.

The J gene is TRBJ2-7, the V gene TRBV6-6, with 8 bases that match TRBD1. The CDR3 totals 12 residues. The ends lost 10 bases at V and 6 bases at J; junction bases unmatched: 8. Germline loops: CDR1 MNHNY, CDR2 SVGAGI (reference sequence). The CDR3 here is CATGGSPLEQYF. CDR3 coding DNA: TGTGCCACAGGGGGCTCCCCCCTCGAGCAGTACTTC.

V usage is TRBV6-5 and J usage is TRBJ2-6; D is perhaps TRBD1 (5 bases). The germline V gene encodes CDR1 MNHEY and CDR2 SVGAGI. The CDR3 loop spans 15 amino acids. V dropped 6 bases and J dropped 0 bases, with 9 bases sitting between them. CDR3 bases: TGTGCCAGCAGCTCCAGGGTCTCTGGGGCCAACGTCCTGACTTTC. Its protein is CASSSRVSGANVLTF.

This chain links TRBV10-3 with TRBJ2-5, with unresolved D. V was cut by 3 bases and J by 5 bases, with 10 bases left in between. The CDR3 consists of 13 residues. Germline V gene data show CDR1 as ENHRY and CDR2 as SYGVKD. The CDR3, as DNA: TGTGCCATCAGTGAAAGTAATTCGGAGACCCAGTACTTC. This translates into CAISESNSETQYF.

This CDR3 is CASSYSGNNYEQYF. CDR3 bases: TGTGCCAGCAGTTACTCAGGGAATAACTACGAGCAGTACTTC. The chain couples TRBV6-6 to TRBJ2-7; the D is unclear. The germline V gene has CDR1 MNHNY and CDR2 SVGAGI (reference sequence). CDR3 length: 14 residues. V was trimmed by 0 bases and J by 3 bases, leaving 9 bases between them.